The 5 T cell receptor beta chains below all came from one sample that was sequenced in a study of beta chain features in type 1 diabetes. For these TCRs, the target antigens are not known. Overall study findings and caveats: All four CD4+ subsets of Type 1 diabetes patients contained TCRB CDR3s that were moderately but significantly shorter.

Expressed TCRB transcripts got sequenced, as all isolated RNA was reverse transcribed. Repertoires were generated with immunoSEQ multiplex PCR, while TCRdb's copy carries only in-frame clones and drops some. Among around 250,000 clones listed, roughly 22% were seen once. The specimen sequenced was naive CD4+ T cells from blood. These receptors were obtained from a woman between 35 and 50 years old with type 1 diabetes.

The chain joins TRBV5-1 to TRBJ2-6, with TRBD2 as a possible D gene (5 bases). CDR1 and CDR2 from the germline V gene are SGHRS and YFSETQ. Trimming pared 2 bases from V and 0 bases from J, leaving 9 bases between. This CDR3 region has 16 residues. The chain's CDR3 is CASSLFTSSGANVLTF. The CDR3 DNA is TGCGCCAGCAGCTTATTCACTAGCTCTGGGGCCAACGTCCTGACTTTC.

CDR3 in DNA: TGTGCCTGGAGTGAGGCAGGGCGGAACTATGGCTACACCTTC. Protein sequence: CAWSEAGRNYGYTF. V is TRBV30 and J is TRBJ1-2; TRBD1 might be the D (5 bases). V was pared by 1 base and J by 2 bases, with 11 bases between. In germline, CDR1 is GTSNPN, CDR2 SVGIG (reference sequence). The CDR3 is made up of 14 amino acids.

The rearrangement joins TRBV4-3 to TRBJ1-2; 9 nucleotides line up with TRBD1. V was clipped by 0 bases and J by 2 bases; unmatched bases: 4. Germline CDR1 reads LGHNA; CDR2 reads YSLEER. The CDR3 is 16 amino acids. CDR3 in amino acids: CASSQDFDRGNYGYTF. For the CDR3, the DNA is TGCGCCAGCAGCCAAGATTTCGACAGGGGGAACTATGGCTACACCTTC.

V gene TRBV7-9 combines with J gene TRBJ1-1; possibly TRBD1 for D (6 bases). Germline CDR1 is SEHNR and CDR2 is FQNEAQ (reference sequence). This CDR3 is 14 amino acids long. V lost 4 bases, J lost 1 base, and 10 bases lay in between. The CDR3 DNA reads as TGTGCCAGCAGCTCTCAACAGGGGAACACTGAAGCTTTCTTT. This sequence encodes CASSSQQGNTEAFF.

A few counts support this clone. The rearrangement uses TRBV2 and TRBJ1-4; 7 bases align to TRBD1. The CDR3 has 13 amino acids. Germline assignment: CDR1 SNHLY and CDR2 FYNNEI. Losses at the gene ends were 7 bases for V and 7 bases for J; bases not matched to a gene: 6. DNA for the CDR3: TGTGCCAGCACACGGACAGGAGGTGAAAAACTGTTTTTT. Translated: CASTRTGGEKLFF.